The 9 T cell receptor beta chains below all came from one sample that was sequenced in a study of identical twins. TCRdb re-called the 5' RACE reads through MiXCR, storing one row per CDR3 protein. The table has around 1.7 million distinct CDR3 sequences, 25% to 35% seen once; the top ten hold less than 0.35%. The source material was cord blood. The origin of the receptors is a newborn girl in good health.

This chain joins TRBV20-1 and TRBJ2-5; D is uncertain. This CDR3 region has 11 residues. Germline CDR1 reads DFQATT; CDR2 reads SNEGSKA (reference sequence). V lost 3 bases and J lost 11, with 13 bases in between. CDR3 sequence: CSARDHNEQYF. The CDR3 bases are TGCAGTGCTAGGGACCACAATGAGCAGTACTTC.

The chain couples TRBV6-2 or TRBV6-3 to TRBJ2-1; 8 nucleotides match TRBD1. Germline loops: CDR1 MNHEY, CDR2 SVGEGT. The CDR3 length is 17 residues. V lost 2 bases and J lost 6; bases outside the gene matches: 12. This CDR3 is CASSYPQGAGTLNEQFF. The CDR3 bases are TGTGCCAGCAGTTACCCGCAGGGGGCGGGTACACTCAATGAGCAGTTCTTC.

There are a few counts of this clonotype. This chain links TRBV15 with TRBJ2-3, with 10 bases that match TRBD2. CDR1 is LNHNV and CDR2 is YYDKDF in the germline V gene (reference sequence). The CDR3 is 14 amino acids. V gave up 4 bases and J gave up 5 bases; unmatched junction bases: 3. The CDR3 spells CATSTRLAGDTQYF. CDR3 bases: TGTGCCACCAGCACTAGACTAGCGGGAGATACGCAGTATTTT.

This clonotype was counted a few times. V gene TRBV6-1 combines with J gene TRBJ2-3; D remains unclear. The CDR3 totals 14 residues. V gave up 5 bases and J gave up 2 bases, with 11 bases separating them. Germline V gives CDR1 MNHNS, CDR2 SASEGT. Here the CDR3 reads CASSRRHTTDTQYF. The CDR3 coding sequence is TGTGCCAGCAGTCGACGACATACCACAGATACGCAGTATTTT.

The chain joins TRBV7-8 to TRBJ2-3, with TRBD2 matching over 8 bases. V shed 0 bases and J 6 bases; nucleotides not matched to a gene: 2. This CDR3 is built from 14 residues. CDR1 and CDR2 from the germline V gene are SGHVS and FQNEAQ. The CDR3 loop reads CASSLAASGDTQYF. The CDR3 region has the DNA TGTGCCAGCAGCTTAGCGGCTAGCGGGGATACGCAGTATTTT.

Many counts were recorded for this clonotype. The chain links TRBV29-1 to TRBJ2-7; D unresolved. From germline, CDR1 is SQVTM and CDR2 ANQGSEA. The CDR3 has 11 residues. Trimming left V 1 base short and J 3 bases short, with 4 bases between. This CDR3 is CSVEGLYEQYF. The CDR3 bases are TGCAGCGTTGAAGGTCTCTACGAGCAGTACTTC.

This chain connects TRBV7-2 to TRBJ2-3; TRBD2 matches at 8 bases. This CDR3 is 17 amino acids long. CDR1 SGHTA and CDR2 FQGNSA come from the germline V gene. J lost 1 base, V lost 1 base, and 7 bases had no gene match. CDR3 residues: CASSLVSSGARTDTQYF. In nucleotides, the CDR3 is TGTGCCAGCAGCTTAGTGAGTAGCGGGGCGCGCACAGATACGCAGTATTTT.

A few counts support this clonotype. The chain joins TRBV27 to TRBJ1-2; no reliable D call. Germline loops: CDR1 MNHEY, CDR2 SMNVEV (reference sequence). The CDR3 covers 13 residues. V was pared by 5 bases and J by 4 bases, with 11 bases between. CDR3 sequence reads: CASSPHNFYGYTF. For the CDR3, the DNA is TGTGCCAGCAGTCCCCACAATTTCTATGGCTACACCTTC.

This clonotype was found a few times. The chain is built from TRBV28 and TRBJ2-7, with 12 bases that match TRBD2. CDR3 length: 16 residues. J lost 3 bases, V lost 6 bases, and 9 bases had no gene match. Germline V gene data show CDR1 as MDHEN and CDR2 as SYDVKM. CDR3 residues: CASSYHTSGRIYEQYF. CDR3 coding DNA: TGTGCCAGCAGCTACCATACTAGCGGGAGGATCTACGAGCAGTACTTC. Full variable domain (remainder filled in from reference TRBV28 and TRBJ2-7): DVKVTQSSRYLVKRTGEKVFLECVQDMDHENMFWYRQDPGLGLRLIYFSYDVKMKEKGDIPEGYSVSREKKERFSLILESASTNQTSMYLCASSYHTSGRIYEQYFGPGTRLTVT.